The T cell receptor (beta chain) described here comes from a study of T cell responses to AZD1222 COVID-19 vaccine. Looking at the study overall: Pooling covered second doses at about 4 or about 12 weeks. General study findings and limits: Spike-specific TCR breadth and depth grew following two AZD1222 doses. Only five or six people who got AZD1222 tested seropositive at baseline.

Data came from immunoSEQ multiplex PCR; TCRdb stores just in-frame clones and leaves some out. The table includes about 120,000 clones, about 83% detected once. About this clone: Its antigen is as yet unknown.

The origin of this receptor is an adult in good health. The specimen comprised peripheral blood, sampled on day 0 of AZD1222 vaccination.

The CDR3 bases are TGCGCCAGCAGAAAGTCGCCCGTTTTAGACTACGAGCAGTACTTC. This sequence encodes CASRKSPVLDYEQYF. The genes are TRBV4-1 and TRBJ2-7; D gene unclear. The CDR3 length is 15 residues. V gave up 6 bases and J gave up 3 bases, with 18 bases separating them. Germline V gene sequence: CDR1 MGHRA, CDR2 YSYEKL.